The count of the clone carrying this T cell receptor (beta chain) is one. The data derive from a study of blood T cell repertoires in COVID-19. The overall study: COVID-19 samples, acute and convalescent, were from the United States, Italy and Spain.

J gave up 5 bases and V 4 bases, and 7 bases lay outside the gene matches. The CDR3 consists of 15 residues. Germline loops: CDR1 LGHNA, CDR2 YSLEER. In the study's own analysis: Amplification from reference gene primers served as the basis for estimated nucleated cell counts. Clones were sequenced by immunoSEQ multiplex PCR, and TCRdb holds only the in-frame ones, with some missing. V and J calls and clone size follow that table, whereas D and trimming were derived from the DNA. The sample includes 250,000 to 300,000 clones, approximately 90% of them seen just once. The sequencing sample was made of peripheral blood. The J gene is TRBJ1-4, the V gene TRBV4-3, with 7 bases aligning to TRBD1. This receptor was obtained from a woman in her twenties or thirties who had recovered from COVID-19. The CDR3 nucleotides are TGCGCCAGCAGCCTCCGGACAGGACAAAATGAAAAACTGTTTTTT. This sequence encodes CASSLRTGQNEKLFF.